These T cell receptor beta chains were read from a single sample in a study of early T cells in non-severe SARS-CoV-2 infection. A single record per CDR3 protein comes from TCRdb applying MiXCR to the 5' RACE reads. This table has some 54,000 distinct CDR3 sequences, roughly a tenth appearing once. The sample consisted of whole blood. The receptors were gathered from an adult who was a healthcare worker with PCR-confirmed SARS-CoV-2 infection or an uninfected control (not recorded which). Each CDR3 is given with its conserved first and last residue. Each record gives: clone size, J gene, D gene, V gene, CDR3 DNA, CDR3 protein. The D gene is left open where the match is weak. Clone sizes are given selectively: once, few, many, or a class where the clone is expanded.

size: few; J: TRBJ2-2; D: TRBD2; V: TRBV28; DNA: TGTGCCAGCAGTTTTTGGCGGGAGGGCTCGAACACCGGGGAGCTGTTTTTT; CDR3: CASSFWREGSNTGELFF
size: NA; J: TRBJ2-5; D: NA; V: TRBV11-2; DNA: TGTGCCAGCAGCTTAGCTTTAGAGCAAGAGACCCAGTACTTC; CDR3: CASSLALEQETQYF
size: NA; J: TRBJ2-1; D: TRBD2; V: TRBV27; DNA: TGTGCCAGCAGGACTAGCGGGATGGAGCAGTTCTTC; CDR3: CASRTSGMEQFF
size: many; J: TRBJ2-3; D: TRBD2; V: TRBV25-1; DNA: TGTGCCAGCAGTCGAAGGGAGGGCGCGGATACGCAGTATTTT; CDR3: CASSRREGADTQYF
size: NA; J: TRBJ1-6; D: NA; V: TRBV20-1; DNA: TGCAGTGCTAGAGACAGGGGTAATTCACCCCTCCACTTT; CDR3: CSARDRGNSPLHF
size: many; J: TRBJ1-2; D: NA; V: TRBV30; DNA: TGTGCCTGGAGTGTACAGGGAGGTCGCTATGGCTACACCTTC; CDR3: CAWSVQGGRYGYTF
size: many; J: TRBJ2-5; D: NA; V: TRBV6-2/TRBV6-3; DNA: TGTGCCAGCAGTTACCCAAGACTAGGAGGAGAGACCCAGTACTTC; CDR3: CASSYPRLGGETQYF
size: many; J: TRBJ2-3; D: NA; V: TRBV7-9; DNA: TGTGCCAGCAGCTTAATAGGCACAGATACGCAGTATTTT; CDR3: CASSLIGTDTQYF
size: NA; J: TRBJ2-2; D: NA; V: TRBV6-2/TRBV6-3; DNA: TGTGCCAGCAGGGTTTGGGGAGCGAACACCGGGGAGCTGTTTTTT; CDR3: CASRVWGANTGELFF
size: few; J: TRBJ2-7; D: TRBD1; V: TRBV5-1; DNA: TGCGCCAGCAGCGGGACAGGGGGCGGCTACGAGCAGTACTTC; CDR3: CASSGTGGGYEQYF
size: few; J: TRBJ2-5; D: TRBD2; V: TRBV10-3; DNA: TGTGCCATCGGTGGATCCGGGACTAGCGGGAGCGAGACCCAGTACTTC; CDR3: CAIGGSGTSGSETQYF
size: many; J: TRBJ2-7; D: NA; V: TRBV11-2; DNA: TGTGCCAGCAGCCCTGGCAACTCGGGGGCCGAGCAGTACTTC; CDR3: CASSPGNSGAEQYF
size: NA; J: TRBJ1-2; D: NA; V: TRBV2; DNA: TGTGCCAGCAGTGAAAGGGCGCAGGGGATCTATGGCTACACCTTC; CDR3: CASSERAQGIYGYTF
size: many; J: TRBJ1-1; D: NA; V: TRBV27; DNA: TGTGCCAGCAGGTCCGACGAAGGGCCGAACACTGAAGCTTTCTTT; CDR3: CASRSDEGPNTEAFF
size: many; J: TRBJ2-1; D: TRBD1; V: TRBV6-6; DNA: TGTGCCAGCAGTCCACCGCCCGGACAGGGTTCCTACAATGAGCAGTTCTTC; CDR3: CASSPPPGQGSYNEQFF
size: many; J: TRBJ2-3; D: NA; V: TRBV7-6; DNA: TGTGCCAGCAGCCTAAAACCCCCTCCCACAGATACGCAGTATTTT; CDR3: CASSLKPPPTDTQYF
size: many; J: TRBJ2-3; D: NA; V: TRBV7-9; DNA: TGTGCCAGCGGCCGGAGGGACGATACGCAGTATTTT; CDR3: CASGRRDDTQYF
size: many; J: TRBJ2-1; D: TRBD2; V: TRBV6-5; DNA: TGTGCCAGCAGTTGGACTAGCGGGAGGGCCAATGAGCAGTTCTTC; CDR3: CASSWTSGRANEQFF
size: few; J: TRBJ1-2; D: NA; V: TRBV12-3/TRBV12-4; DNA: TGTGCCAGCAGTTTCGGCAAAACTGGCTACACCTTC; CDR3: CASSFGKTGYTF
size: many; J: TRBJ1-6; D: TRBD1; V: TRBV5-4; DNA: TGTGCCAGCAGCTGGGGACAGGGGAGGAATTCACCCCTCCACTTT; CDR3: CASSWGQGRNSPLHF
size: NA; J: TRBJ2-2; D: NA; V: TRBV9; DNA: TGTGCCAGCAGCGCGTGGGGAACCGGGGAGCTGTTTTTT; CDR3: CASSAWGTGELFF
size: few; J: TRBJ2-7; D: NA; V: TRBV11-2; DNA: TGTGCCAGCAGCTTAGATCTTGGGGGAACCCGCCAAGCTTACGAGCAGTACTTC; CDR3: CASSLDLGGTRQAYEQYF
size: many; J: TRBJ1-1; D: NA; V: TRBV6-2/TRBV6-3; DNA: TGTGCCAGCAGTTACGCAGGGCGAAGCACTGAAGCTTTCTTT; CDR3: CASSYAGRSTEAFF
size: few; J: TRBJ1-2; D: NA; V: TRBV29-1; DNA: TGCAGCGTTGAAGCTCAACGCGCCATGGGCTACACCTTC; CDR3: CSVEAQRAMGYTF
size: NA; J: TRBJ2-2; D: TRBD1; V: TRBV11-2; DNA: TGTGCCAGCAGCTTAGGGCCTGGACAGGTCAACACCGGGGAGCTGTTTTTT; CDR3: CASSLGPGQVNTGELFF
size: many; J: TRBJ2-1; D: TRBD2; V: TRBV20-1; DNA: TGCAGTGCTGAAAATAGCGGGAGGGGGAGAAATGAGCAGTTCTTC; CDR3: CSAENSGRGRNEQFF
size: NA; J: TRBJ1-5; D: NA; V: TRBV20-1; DNA: TGCAGTGCTAGAAGTCCCTTCGGGCAGCCCCAGCATTTT; CDR3: CSARSPFGQPQHF
size: NA; J: TRBJ2-5; D: NA; V: TRBV6-5; DNA: TGTGCCAGCGGGGACTTAACAGGGACCCAGTACTTC; CDR3: CASGDLTGTQYF
size: many; J: TRBJ2-7; D: NA; V: TRBV5-4; DNA: TGTGCCAGCAGCTTCCTCGCACCCTCCTACGAGCAGTACTTC; CDR3: CASSFLAPSYEQYF
size: many; J: TRBJ2-5; D: NA; V: TRBV27; DNA: TGTGCCAGCGGGTCGAGGGGGAATGTACTGGAGACCCAGTACTTC; CDR3: CASGSRGNVLETQYF
size: few; J: TRBJ1-1; D: NA; V: TRBV5-1; DNA: TGCGCCAGCAGCACGGGCCAGGGGCGAGCTTTCTTT; CDR3: CASSTGQGRAFF
size: few; J: TRBJ1-3; D: NA; V: TRBV9; DNA: TGTGCCAGCAGCATCGTCCCCTCTGGAAACACCATATATTTT; CDR3: CASSIVPSGNTIYF
size: many; J: TRBJ2-4; D: TRBD2; V: TRBV5-1; DNA: TGCGCCAGCAGCTCCGGACTAGAGTCGGGCAACATTCAGTACTTC; CDR3: CASSSGLESGNIQYF
size: many; J: TRBJ1-1; D: TRBD1; V: TRBV5-5; DNA: TGTGCCAGCACCGCTCAGGGGGCTAACACTGAAGCTTTCTTT; CDR3: CASTAQGANTEAFF
size: few; J: TRBJ2-7; D: NA; V: TRBV5-6; DNA: TGTGCCAGCAGCTGGGGGGCAGGAGGTAATCGCGAGCAGTACTTC; CDR3: CASSWGAGGNREQYF
size: NA; J: TRBJ2-1; D: NA; V: TRBV5-1; DNA: TGCGCCAGCAGCGTTGCAGATCTGAGCTCCTACAATGAGCAGTTCTTC; CDR3: CASSVADLSSYNEQFF
size: NA; J: TRBJ2-3; D: NA; V: TRBV5-5; DNA: TGTGCCAGCAGCTTGGGGCATCTGGATACGCAGTATTTT; CDR3: CASSLGHLDTQYF
size: many; J: TRBJ2-7; D: NA; V: TRBV29-1; DNA: TGCAGCGTTGAAGGGGGGGCTCGGGAGCAGTACTTC; CDR3: CSVEGGAREQYF
size: few; J: TRBJ2-3; D: NA; V: TRBV19; DNA: TGTGCCAGTATAGGGCGGGGCACAGATACGCAGTATTTT; CDR3: CASIGRGTDTQYF
size: NA; J: TRBJ2-3; D: TRBD1; V: TRBV6-4; DNA: TGTGCCAGCAGTGCTTCCAGGGGGCCCACAGATACGCAGTATTTT; CDR3: CASSASRGPTDTQYF
size: many; J: TRBJ2-5; D: TRBD1; V: TRBV12-3/TRBV12-4; DNA: TGTGCCAGCAGTCTCAGGGGGCAAGAGACCCAGTACTTC; CDR3: CASSLRGQETQYF
size: few; J: TRBJ1-5; D: NA; V: TRBV19; DNA: TGTGCCAGTAGAGTAAGCAATCAGCCCCAGCATTTT; CDR3: CASRVSNQPQHF
size: many; J: TRBJ2-5; D: NA; V: TRBV7-8; DNA: TGTGCCAGCAGCCAAGGACAGATTCAGACCCAGTACTTC; CDR3: CASSQGQIQTQYF
size: few; J: TRBJ2-3; D: TRBD1; V: TRBV7-6; DNA: TGTGCCAGCAGCTTAACCGGGACAGGGATGTCAGATACGCAGTATTTT; CDR3: CASSLTGTGMSDTQYF
size: few; J: TRBJ2-5; D: TRBD2; V: TRBV6-5; DNA: TGTGCCAGCAGCCGAGGGACTAGCGGGGGAGAGACCCAGTACTTC; CDR3: CASSRGTSGGETQYF
size: many; J: TRBJ2-3; D: NA; V: TRBV3-1; DNA: TGTGCCAGCAGCTGGACCGATACGCAGTATTTT; CDR3: CASSWTDTQYF
size: many; J: TRBJ2-5; D: NA; V: TRBV24-1; DNA: TGTGCCACCAGTGATGCACGGGAGATTGGGGAGACCCAGTACTTC; CDR3: CATSDAREIGETQYF
size: NA; J: TRBJ2-7; D: TRBD2; V: TRBV6-1; DNA: TGTGCCAGCAGTTTCAGCGGGATCTTACTATACGAGCAGTACTTC; CDR3: CASSFSGILLYEQYF
size: many; J: TRBJ2-3; D: TRBD1; V: TRBV7-2; DNA: TGTGCCAGCAGCTTAATACCAGGGGGCATGGGAGATACGCAGTATTTT; CDR3: CASSLIPGGMGDTQYF
size: NA; J: TRBJ2-1; D: NA; V: TRBV15; DNA: TGTGCCACCAGCAGAAGTCTCCGGGAGCAGTTCTTC; CDR3: CATSRSLREQFF
size: many; J: TRBJ2-7; D: TRBD1; V: TRBV6-2/TRBV6-3; DNA: TGTGCCAGCGGCCCTTGGACAGGGAACGAGCAGTACTTC; CDR3: CASGPWTGNEQYF
size: NA; J: TRBJ1-6; D: NA; V: TRBV6-2/TRBV6-3; DNA: TGTGCCAGCAGTTACTCGCTTGGGACCGATTATTCACCCCTCCACTTT; CDR3: CASSYSLGTDYSPLHF
size: NA; J: TRBJ2-3; D: NA; V: TRBV10-2; DNA: TGCGCCAGCGTAGAGGTTCTAGTGACAGATACGCAGTATTTT; CDR3: CASVEVLVTDTQYF
size: NA; J: TRBJ2-7; D: TRBD2; V: TRBV5-1; DNA: TGCGCCAGCAGCTTGAGCGTTAGCGGGGGGGAGCTGTACTTC; CDR3: CASSLSVSGGELYF
size: many; J: TRBJ2-7; D: TRBD2; V: TRBV20-1; DNA: TGCAGTGCTAGGGGACTAGCGGGAGCCGAGCAGTACTTC; CDR3: CSARGLAGAEQYF
size: few; J: TRBJ2-2; D: NA; V: TRBV9; DNA: TGTGCCAGCAGCGCGGGTGGCACCGGGGAGCTGTTTTTT; CDR3: CASSAGGTGELFF
size: few; J: TRBJ2-5; D: NA; V: TRBV5-4; DNA: TGTGCCAGCAGCTTGGGTATATCGTCCGGGGCCCAGTACTTC; CDR3: CASSLGISSGAQYF
size: few; J: TRBJ2-3; D: NA; V: TRBV6-5; DNA: TGTGCCAGCAGTTACCCTGGCACAGATACGCAGTATTTT; CDR3: CASSYPGTDTQYF
size: NA; J: TRBJ2-7; D: TRBD1; V: TRBV20-1; DNA: TGCAGTGCTAGGTCAGGGGACAGGGGCTACGAGCAGTACTTC; CDR3: CSARSGDRGYEQYF
size: many; J: TRBJ2-7; D: TRBD1; V: TRBV30; DNA: TGTGCCTGGAGTGCGGGACAGGGGCTTTCCTACGAGCAGTACTTC; CDR3: CAWSAGQGLSYEQYF